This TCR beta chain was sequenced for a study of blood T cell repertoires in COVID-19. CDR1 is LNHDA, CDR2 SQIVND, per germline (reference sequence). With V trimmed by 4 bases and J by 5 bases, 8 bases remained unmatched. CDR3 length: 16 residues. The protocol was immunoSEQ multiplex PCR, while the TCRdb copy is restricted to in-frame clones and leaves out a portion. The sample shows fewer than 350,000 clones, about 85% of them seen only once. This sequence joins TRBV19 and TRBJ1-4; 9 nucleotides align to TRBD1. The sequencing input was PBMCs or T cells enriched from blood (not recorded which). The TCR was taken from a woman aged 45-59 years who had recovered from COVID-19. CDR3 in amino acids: CASSTSPGTGNEKLFF. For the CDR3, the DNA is TGTGCCAGTAGTACCTCGCCCGGGACAGGGAATGAAAAACTGTTTTTT.